These 9 T cell receptor beta chains share one sample of origin, sequenced in a study of blood T cell repertoires in COVID-19. Profiled with immunoSEQ multiplex PCR; TCRdb holds only in-frame clones, not every one. The sample shows approximately 330,000 clones, approximately 90% of them seen only once. Source material: peripheral blood. Receptors were obtained from a young man with COVID-19, enrolled during active disease.

V is TRBV2 and J is TRBJ1-6; D not resolved. V lost 1 base to trimming and J lost 9 bases, with 10 bases between them. Germline V gene sequence: CDR1 SNHLY, CDR2 FYNNEI. The CDR3 spans 14 residues. The CDR3 bases are TGTGCCAGCAGTGAAGGTGGGGAGTTTTCACCCCTCCACTTT. Translated: CASSEGGEFSPLHF.

The chain carries TRBV20-1 and TRBJ1-4; D gene uncertain. This CDR3 region has 11 residues. CDR1 and CDR2 from the germline V gene are DFQATT and SNEGSKA (reference sequence). With 5 bases removed from V and 8 bases from J, the gap between germline ends came to 9 bases. The CDR3 region is CSARKQEKLFF. The DNA of the CDR3 is TGCAGTGCTCGTAAACAGGAAAAACTGTTTTTT.

J is TRBJ2-1 and V is TRBV5-1, with 9 positions matching TRBD2. Germline CDR1 is SGHRS and CDR2 is YFSETQ. The CDR3 is 16 residues long. V was pared by 1 base and J by 10 bases, with 12 bases of the junction left unmatched. As DNA, the CDR3 is TGCGCCAGCAGCTTGCGATGGCGGGAGGGCCTGGGAGAGCAGTTCTTC. This sequence encodes CASSLRWREGLGEQFF.

The chain carries TRBV5-6 and TRBJ1-1; 7 nucleotides align to TRBD1. V shed 0 bases and J 10 bases; nucleotides not matched to a gene: 6. The germline V gene has CDR1 SGHDT and CDR2 YYEEEE. This CDR3 is built from 13 residues. Here the CDR3 reads CASSLERQGAAFF. The CDR3 DNA reads TGTGCCAGCAGCTTGGAACGACAGGGCGCAGCTTTCTTT.

The V and J genes are TRBV6-5 and TRBJ2-7; a weak D match, TRBD2 (6 bases). Germline values: CDR1 MNHEY, CDR2 SVGAGI. The ends were cut back, 2 bases at V and 2 bases at J, with 10 bases in the middle. The CDR3 covers 14 residues. CDR3 loop: CASSYREETYEQYF. The CDR3 DNA is TGTGCCAGCAGTTACAGGGAGGAGACCTACGAGCAGTACTTC.

This chain connects TRBV2 to TRBJ2-7; TRBD2 matches at 7 bases. The CDR3 has 14 amino acids. J was trimmed by 4 bases and V by 4 bases; bases with no gene match: 7. From germline, CDR1 is SNHLY and CDR2 FYNNEI. The CDR3 DNA reads TGTGCCAGCAGTGCGGGCCCGGGGGGATACGAGCAGTACTTC. It is translated as CASSAGPGGYEQYF. Complete variable domain (other parts from reference TRBV2 and TRBJ2-7): EPEVTQTPSHQVTQMGQEVILRCVPISNHLYFYWYRQILGQKVEFLVSFYNNEISEKSEIFDDQFSVERPDGSNFTLKIRSTKLEDSAMYFCASSAGPGGYEQYFGPGTRLTVT.

This clone occurred once. V and J are TRBV7-6 and TRBJ1-1, with 9 nucleotides matching TRBD1. The J segment lost 4 bases and the V segment lost 5 bases, leaving 5 bases of the junction unmatched. The CDR3 spans 14 residues. CDR1 and CDR2 (germline): SGHVS, FNYEAQ. The CDR3 is CASSITTGGTEAFF. CDR3 nucleotide sequence: TGTGCCAGCAGCATAACGACAGGGGGCACTGAAGCTTTCTTT.

The chain joins TRBV9 to TRBJ1-1, with TRBD1 matching over 10 bases. In germline, CDR1 is SGDLS, CDR2 YYNGEE. The CDR3 sequence is 15 residues long. The J segment lost 7 bases and the V segment lost 2 bases, leaving 8 bases of the junction unmatched. The CDR3 nucleotides are TGTGCCAGCAGCGTCTATCCGGGACAGGGGATTGAAGCTTTCTTT. The encoded protein is CASSVYPGQGIEAFF.

V is TRBV9 and J is TRBJ2-2, with D unclear. Germline CDR1 reads SGDLS; CDR2 reads YYNGEE. V was cut by 0 bases and J by 0 bases, with 9 bases left in between. The CDR3 extends over 16 amino acids. This chain's CDR3 is CASSVGEPANTGELFF. The CDR3 nucleotides are TGTGCCAGCAGCGTAGGCGAGCCGGCGAACACCGGGGAGCTGTTTTTT.